This T cell receptor beta chain was profiled in a study of blood T cell repertoires in COVID-19. About the research overall: T cells, B-cell-depleted T cells, or PBMCs supplied cDNA or gDNA.

V lost 5 bases, J lost 2 bases, and 16 bases lay in between. The CDR3 has 15 residues. Germline CDR1 is SEHNR and CDR2 is FQNEAQ (reference sequence). The data were produced by immunoSEQ multiplex PCR, yet TCRdb's version contains in-frame clones alone and is incomplete. The sample consists of about 59,000 clones, 90% of them appearing once. The source is a man older than 75 with acute or convalescent COVID-19. The gene calls are TRBV7-9 and TRBJ2-7; weak D call: TRBD1 (6 bases). The material sequenced was peripheral blood. The CDR3 sequence is CASSPGQFFTYEQYF. CDR3 DNA sequence: TGTGCCAGCAGCCCCGGACAGTTCTTCACCTACGAGCAGTACTTC.